The sequence of this T cell receptor beta chain was determined in a study of blood T cell repertoires in COVID-19. Background on the study: Material from acute and convalescent COVID-19 was sourced from the United States, Italy and Spain. Sources were T cells, B-cell-depleted T cells, or PBMCs; the material itself was cDNA or gDNA.

Under the authors' procedure: Amplifying reference gene primers gave estimates of nucleated cell counts. Using immunoSEQ multiplex PCR, the repertoire was profiled, and TCRdb retains in-frame clones only, with some absent. The D gene and trimming were derived from the DNA, and the V and J assignments and clone size from that table. The data hold about 300,000 clones, with approximately 89% observed a single time. Patients of the Seattle cohort, enrolled during active infection, were followed longitudinally. CDR3 length: 16 residues. V was pared by 0 bases and J by 7 bases, with 11 bases of the junction left unmatched. Germline values: CDR1 MGHRA, CDR2 YSYEKL.

Sequenced material: peripheral blood. The receptor was derived from a woman between 25 and 40 years old with COVID-19, enrolled during active disease. J is TRBJ2-7 and V is TRBV4-1; 8 bases are a match to TRBD2. The CDR3 DNA sequence: TGCGCCAGCAGCCAAGAAGTAGCGGGACCCCTGGGGGAGCAGTACTTC. Amino acids: CASSQEVAGPLGEQYF.